This passage covers 18 T cell receptor beta chains from one sample sequenced in a study of blood T cell repertoires in COVID-19. Data came from immunoSEQ multiplex PCR; TCRdb stores just in-frame clones and leaves some out. Of about 180,000 clones in the sample, more than 75% were seen once. Sequences were obtained from peripheral blood. These receptor sequences come from a woman aged 70-85 years with acute or convalescent COVID-19.

The chain couples TRBV7-3 to TRBJ2-4; D is possibly TRBD2 (6 bases). Trimming shortened V by 5 bases and J by 5 bases, and 22 bases separated the two germline ends. The V gene's germline CDR1 is SGHTA and CDR2 FQGTGA. This CDR3 region has 17 residues. The CDR3: CASSQTGSPSPQNIQYF. The CDR3 DNA sequence: TGTGCCAGCAGCCAGACCGGGAGTCCCTCCCCCCAAAACATTCAGTACTTC.

The rearrangement joins TRBV5-6 to TRBJ1-2; 8 bases agree with TRBD1. This CDR3 comprises 15 residues. V was clipped by 3 bases and J by 4 bases; unmatched bases: 8. Germline CDR1 reads SGHDT; CDR2 reads YYEEEE. Here the CDR3 DNA reads TGTGCCAGCAGCTCCGCTCCTACAGGGGGCTATGGCTACACCTTC. It codes for CASSSAPTGGYGYTF.

V usage is TRBV28 and J usage is TRBJ2-7; the D gene is possibly TRBD2 (6 bases). Germline V CDR1 and CDR2: MDHEN, SYDVKM. The CDR3 covers 14 residues. The V end was cut by 2 bases, the J end by 2 bases, with 10 bases between. The CDR3 DNA is TGTGCCAGCAGTTTAAGGGAGGCTCCCTACGAGCAGTACTTC. This translates into CASSLREAPYEQYF.

V and J are TRBV5-6 and TRBJ1-1, with TRBD1 matching over 8 bases. With 4 bases clipped from V and 1 base from J, the junction kept 12 bases outside the gene matches. Germline V gene data show CDR1 as SGHDT and CDR2 as YYEEEE. There are 17 residues in the CDR3. CDR3 sequence (DNA): TGTGCCAGCAGCGCAACCTCGACAGGGGCTCGGAACACTGAAGCTTTCTTT. Translating it yields CASSATSTGARNTEAFF.

This clone came up once. The rearrangement links TRBV19 to TRBJ1-1; D is unresolved. V shed 0 bases and J shed 7 bases, with 9 bases lying between them. This CDR3 contains 13 residues. Germline CDR1 is LNHDA and CDR2 is SQIVND (reference sequence). The CDR3 sequence is CASSIDREGEAFF. CDR3 bases: TGTGCCAGTAGTATAGATCGAGAGGGTGAAGCTTTCTTT.

This chain joins TRBV7-2 and TRBJ1-1; no definite D call. The CDR3 has 13 residues. The V gene lost 2 bases and the J gene lost 1 base, with 5 bases spanning the gap. CDR1 is SGHTA, CDR2 FQGNSA, per germline. The chain's CDR3 is CASSLLGNTEAFF. DNA for the CDR3: TGTGCCAGCAGCTTACTAGGGAACACTGAAGCTTTCTTT.

The rearrangement links TRBV7-8 to TRBJ2-7; D is undetermined. V shed 5 bases and J shed 4 bases, with 6 bases lying between them. The CDR3 is made up of 11 amino acids. Germline lookup yields CDR1 SGHVS and CDR2 FQNEAQ. Written as DNA, the CDR3 is TGTGCCAGCAGCCCGCAGTACGAGCAGTACTTC. This translates into CASSPQYEQYF.

This chain uses TRBV11-1 with TRBJ2-5, with D tentatively TRBD2 (5 bases). V was clipped by 3 bases and J by 5 bases, with 10 bases between them. The V gene's germline CDR1 is SGHAT and CDR2 FQDESV (reference sequence). This CDR3 contains 13 residues. In DNA form, the CDR3 reads TGTGCCAGCAGCTTGAGGCCGGGGGAGACCCAGTACTTC. Translation: CASSLRPGETQYF.

The chain joins TRBV10-3 to TRBJ2-1, with 8 nucleotides matching TRBD2. Germline V gene sequence: CDR1 ENHRY, CDR2 SYGVKD. The junction had 6 bases not matched to a gene; V was cut back by 3 bases and J by 5 bases. The CDR3 contains 15 residues. In DNA, the CDR3 is TGTGCCATCAGTGAAGAGCGGGAGAGAAACAATGAGCAGTTCTTC. It yields the protein CAISEERERNNEQFF.

This sequence joins TRBV11-2 and TRBJ2-1, with 7 bases matching TRBD2. The CDR3 is 15 amino acids. Germline-derived CDR1 and CDR2 are SGHAT and FQNNGV. V gave up 0 bases and J gave up 3 bases; unmatched junction bases: 2. The CDR3 region has the DNA TGTGCCAGCAGCTTAGAACTAGCGTTCTACAATGAGCAGTTCTTC. It is translated as CASSLELAFYNEQFF.

V gene TRBV28 combines with J gene TRBJ1-4; no definite D call. Germline CDR1 is MDHEN and CDR2 is SYDVKM. V lost 5 bases and J 0 bases, leaving 10 bases between the germline ends. The CDR3 is made up of 15 amino acids. Written as DNA, the CDR3 is TGTGCCAGCAGTCACTACGGGACAACTAATGAAAAACTGTTTTTT. Protein product: CASSHYGTTNEKLFF.

The genes are TRBV5-1 and TRBJ2-1; 11 nucleotides match TRBD2. The trim removed 0 bases at V and 5 bases at J, leaving 13 bases unmatched. Germline V gene sequence: CDR1 SGHRS, CDR2 YFSETQ. The CDR3 contains 19 residues. DNA for the CDR3: TGCGCCAGCAGCTTGGCAATTAGCGGGAGGGCCTCAGGAGACAATGAGCAGTTCTTC. Encoded protein: CASSLAISGRASGDNEQFF.

The chain couples TRBV19 to TRBJ2-7; D might be TRBD2 (6 bases). The CDR3 has 14 amino acids. Per the germline V gene, CDR1 is LNHDA and CDR2 is SQIVND (reference sequence). The ends were cut back, 3 bases at V and 2 bases at J, with 11 bases in the middle. Here the CDR3 reads CASSMGRIPYEQYF. For the CDR3, the DNA is TGTGCCAGTAGTATGGGGAGGATCCCCTACGAGCAGTACTTC.

This clone was detected a few times. The rearrangement joins TRBV6-5 to TRBJ1-1; 7 positions agree with TRBD1. Germline V gene data show CDR1 as MNHEY and CDR2 as SVGAGI. V shed 4 bases, J shed 3 bases, and the junction held 8 bases outside the gene matches. The CDR3 totals 15 residues. CDR3 DNA: TGTGCCAGCAGTTCGGACAGGTGGGGGGACACTGAAGCTTTCTTT. It codes for CASSSDRWGDTEAFF.

V gene TRBV9 combines with J gene TRBJ2-7; 12 bases map to TRBD1. With V trimmed by 3 bases and J by 5 bases, 12 bases remained unmatched. The CDR3 consists of 17 residues. The germline V gene has CDR1 SGDLS and CDR2 YYNGEE. CDR3 sequence: CASSGLASGTGGNEQYF. The CDR3 DNA sequence: TGTGCCAGCAGCGGACTAGCATCGGGGACAGGGGGCAACGAGCAGTACTTC.

This clone was found a few times. The J gene is TRBJ1-1, the V gene TRBV4-1, with D tentatively TRBD1 (6 bases). The germline V gene has CDR1 MGHRA and CDR2 YSYEKL. This CDR3 has 13 residues. The V and J ends lost 5 bases and 3 bases respectively, with 10 bases between them. This CDR3 is CASSLRQDTEAFF. In DNA, the CDR3 is TGCGCCAGCAGCTTGAGACAGGACACTGAAGCTTTCTTT.

The chain links TRBV7-9 to TRBJ1-2; the D gene is possibly TRBD1 (5 bases). CDR1 SEHNR and CDR2 FQNEAQ come from the germline V gene (reference sequence). CDR3 length equals 13 residues. V was trimmed by 2 bases and J by 2 bases, leaving 6 bases between them. The CDR3 protein is CASSLWTNYGYTF. Written as DNA, the CDR3 is TGTGCCAGCAGCTTATGGACAAACTATGGCTACACCTTC.

This sequence joins TRBV2 and TRBJ2-7; 7 nucleotides line up with TRBD2. The CDR3 length is 15 residues. J lost 3 bases, V lost 3 bases, and 8 bases had no gene match. CDR1 SNHLY and CDR2 FYNNEI come from the germline V gene. The CDR3 sequence is CASSDSRLAGYEQYF. In nucleotides, the CDR3 is TGTGCCAGCAGTGACTCCAGACTAGCTGGCTACGAGCAGTACTTC.